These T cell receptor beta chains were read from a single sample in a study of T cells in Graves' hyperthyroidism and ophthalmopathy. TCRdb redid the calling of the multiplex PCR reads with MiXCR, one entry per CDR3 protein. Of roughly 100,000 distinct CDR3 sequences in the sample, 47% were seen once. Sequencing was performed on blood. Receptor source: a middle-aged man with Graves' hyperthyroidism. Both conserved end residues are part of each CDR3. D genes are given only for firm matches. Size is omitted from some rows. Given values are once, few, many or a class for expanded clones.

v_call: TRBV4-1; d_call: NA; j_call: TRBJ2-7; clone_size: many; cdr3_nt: TGCGCCAGCAGCTGGGGTTCTGGAAGAGGGGCCTACGAGCAGTACTTC; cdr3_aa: CASSWGSGRGAYEQYF
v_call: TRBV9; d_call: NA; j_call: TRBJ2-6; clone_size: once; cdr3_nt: TGTGCCAGCAGATCGGTGAGCTCCGGGGCCAACGTCCTGACTTTC; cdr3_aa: CASRSVSSGANVLTF
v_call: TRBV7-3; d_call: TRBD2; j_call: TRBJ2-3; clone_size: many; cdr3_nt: TGTGCCAGCAGCCCTGGATTCGGCGGGGGTACGCAGTATTTT; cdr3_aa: CASSPGFGGGTQYF
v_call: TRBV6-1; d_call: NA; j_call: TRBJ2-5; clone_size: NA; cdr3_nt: TGTGCCAGCAGTGACCGGCTGCAGGGAGAGACCCAGTACTTC; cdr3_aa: CASSDRLQGETQYF
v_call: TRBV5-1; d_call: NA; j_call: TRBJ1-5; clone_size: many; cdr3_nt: TGCGCCAGCAGCTTGAGTGGTAGTCAGCCCCAGCATTTT; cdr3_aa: CASSLSGSQPQHF
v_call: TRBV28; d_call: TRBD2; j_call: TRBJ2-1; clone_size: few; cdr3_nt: TGTGCCACCCAATCCGGGACTAGCGGATCAAATGAGCAGTTCTTC; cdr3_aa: CATQSGTSGSNEQFF
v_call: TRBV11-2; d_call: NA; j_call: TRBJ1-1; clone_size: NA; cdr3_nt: TGTGCCAGCAGCTTAGGCGGACAAGGGTTCGGAAAGGCTTTCTTT; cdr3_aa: CASSLGGQGFGKAFF
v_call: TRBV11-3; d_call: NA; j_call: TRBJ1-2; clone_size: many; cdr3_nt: TGTGCCAGCAGCTTAGACATGGAAAACTATGGCTACACCTTC; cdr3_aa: CASSLDMENYGYTF
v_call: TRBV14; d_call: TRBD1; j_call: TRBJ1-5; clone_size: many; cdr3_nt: TGTGCCAGCAGCCCAGGGGGTAATCAGCCCCAGCATTTT; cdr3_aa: CASSPGGNQPQHF
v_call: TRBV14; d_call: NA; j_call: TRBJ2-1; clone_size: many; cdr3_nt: TGTGCCAGCAGCCAAACATCCAGGAATGAGCAGTTCTTC; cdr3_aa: CASSQTSRNEQFF
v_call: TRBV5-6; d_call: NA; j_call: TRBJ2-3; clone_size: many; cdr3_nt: TGTGCCAGCAGCAGAGCAGGGGTTGGCACAGATACGCAGTATTTT; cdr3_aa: CASSRAGVGTDTQYF
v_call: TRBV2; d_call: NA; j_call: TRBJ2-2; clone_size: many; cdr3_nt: TGTGCCAGCAGTGAAATTCCACCCCCGGGCATCGGGGAGCTGTTTTTT; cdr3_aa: CASSEIPPPGIGELFF
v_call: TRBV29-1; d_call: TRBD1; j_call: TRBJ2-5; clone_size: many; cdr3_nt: TGCAGCGTCAGACAGGGGCAAGAGACCCAGTACTTC; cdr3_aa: CSVRQGQETQYF
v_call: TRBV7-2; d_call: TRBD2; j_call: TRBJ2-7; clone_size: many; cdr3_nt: TGTGCCAGCAGCTTAATCGCCAGCGGGGGGCGCTACGAGCAGTACTTC; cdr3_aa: CASSLIASGGRYEQYF
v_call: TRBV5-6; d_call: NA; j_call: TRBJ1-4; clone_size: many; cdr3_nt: TGTGCCAGCAGCCCGATTGCAACTAATGAAAAACTGTTTTTT; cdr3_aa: CASSPIATNEKLFF
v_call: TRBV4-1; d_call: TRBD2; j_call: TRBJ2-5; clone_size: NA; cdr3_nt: TGCGCCAGCAGCCAGCTAGCGGGCGAAGAGACCCAGTACTTC; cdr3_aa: CASSQLAGEETQYF
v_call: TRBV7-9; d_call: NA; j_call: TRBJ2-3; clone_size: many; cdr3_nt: TGTGCCAGCAGCTTAGGGCAGACTATGGATACGCAGTATTTT; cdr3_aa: CASSLGQTMDTQYF
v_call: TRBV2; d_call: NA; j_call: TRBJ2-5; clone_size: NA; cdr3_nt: TGTGCCAGCAGTGATGCAGGACGGGAAGAGACCCAGTACTTC; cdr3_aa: CASSDAGREETQYF
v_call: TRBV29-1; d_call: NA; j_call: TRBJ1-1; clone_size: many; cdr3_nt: TGCAGCGCCCATCGGGGCAGTATAGTCTCGAGTGAAGCTTTCTTT; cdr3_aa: CSAHRGSIVSSEAFF
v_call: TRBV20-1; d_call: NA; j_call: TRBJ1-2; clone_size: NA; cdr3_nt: TGCAGTGCTAGGTACCTGGGGGGCTACACCTTC; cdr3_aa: CSARYLGGYTF
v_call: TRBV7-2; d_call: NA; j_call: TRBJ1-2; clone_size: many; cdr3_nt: TGTGCCAGCAGCCCCCACAGGAGTTTTAACTATGGCTACACCTTC; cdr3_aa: CASSPHRSFNYGYTF
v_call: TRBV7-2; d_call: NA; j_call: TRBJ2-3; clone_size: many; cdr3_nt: TGTGCCAGCAGCGTTAGTCTTAGCACAGATACGCAGTATTTT; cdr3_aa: CASSVSLSTDTQYF
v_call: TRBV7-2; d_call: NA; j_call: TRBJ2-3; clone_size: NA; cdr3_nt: TGTGCCAGCAGCCCAAGACAGGCCACGGATACGCAGTATTTT; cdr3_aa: CASSPRQATDTQYF
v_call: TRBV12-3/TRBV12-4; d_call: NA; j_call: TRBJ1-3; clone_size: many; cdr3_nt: TGTGCCAGCAGTTTAAACAGGGCTGGAAACACCATATATTTT; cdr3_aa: CASSLNRAGNTIYF
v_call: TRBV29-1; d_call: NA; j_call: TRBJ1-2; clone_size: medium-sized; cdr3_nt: TGCAGCGCACATACGGTTGGCGGTGGCTACACCTTC; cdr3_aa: CSAHTVGGGYTF
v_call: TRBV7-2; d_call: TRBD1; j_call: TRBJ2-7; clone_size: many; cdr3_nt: TGTGCCAGCAGCTTAGGAGGGGACAGGCGGAACGAGCAGTACTTC; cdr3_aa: CASSLGGDRRNEQYF
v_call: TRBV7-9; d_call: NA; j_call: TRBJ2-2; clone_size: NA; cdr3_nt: TGTGCCAGCAGCTTAGCGACAGGGGAGCTGTTTTTT; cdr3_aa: CASSLATGELFF
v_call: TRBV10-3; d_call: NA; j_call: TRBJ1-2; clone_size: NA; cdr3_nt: TGTGCCATCAGTGGGACTCCTTATGGCTACACCTTC; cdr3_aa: CAISGTPYGYTF
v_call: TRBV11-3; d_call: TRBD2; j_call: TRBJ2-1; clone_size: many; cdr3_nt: TGTGCCAGCAGCCCGGGGAGACTAGCGGGGGGGCGGGATGAGCAGTTCTTC; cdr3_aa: CASSPGRLAGGRDEQFF
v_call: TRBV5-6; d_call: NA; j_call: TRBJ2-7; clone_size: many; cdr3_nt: TGTGCCAGCAGCAAGACCCTAAGCTCCTACGAGCAGTACTTC; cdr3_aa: CASSKTLSSYEQYF
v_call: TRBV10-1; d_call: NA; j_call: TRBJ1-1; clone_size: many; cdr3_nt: TGCGCCAGCAGTGAACAGGAGAACACTGAAGCTTTCTTT; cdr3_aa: CASSEQENTEAFF
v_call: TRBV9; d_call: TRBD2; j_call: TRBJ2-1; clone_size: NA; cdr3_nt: TGTGCCAGAACTAGCGGGGGGGTCTCCTACAATGAGCAGTTCTTC; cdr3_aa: CARTSGGVSYNEQFF
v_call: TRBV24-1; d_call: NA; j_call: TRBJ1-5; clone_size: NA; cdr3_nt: TGTGCCACCAGTGATTTAGGGCGGACCTACAGCAATCAGCCCCAGCATTTT; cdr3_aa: CATSDLGRTYSNQPQHF
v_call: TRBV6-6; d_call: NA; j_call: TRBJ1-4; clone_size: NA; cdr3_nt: TGTGCCAGCAGTGCAGGCGGGCAGATTGCAACTAATGAAAAACTGTTTTTT; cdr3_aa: CASSAGGQIATNEKLFF
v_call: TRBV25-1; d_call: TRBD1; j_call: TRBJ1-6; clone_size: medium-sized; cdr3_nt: TGTGCCAGCAGCCAAGCATCCGGGACAGGGGTAACACCCCTCCACTTT; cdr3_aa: CASSQASGTGVTPLHF
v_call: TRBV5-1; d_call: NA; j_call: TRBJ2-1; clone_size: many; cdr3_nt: TGCGCCAGCAGCTTGGCCCCCCCCGAGTCCAATGAGCAGTTCTTC; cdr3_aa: CASSLAPPESNEQFF
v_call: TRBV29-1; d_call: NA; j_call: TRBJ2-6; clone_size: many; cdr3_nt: TGCAGCGTTGGTTTAGGATTGGTCGGGGGCGGTGGGGCCAACGTCCTGACTTTC; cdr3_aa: CSVGLGLVGGGGANVLTF
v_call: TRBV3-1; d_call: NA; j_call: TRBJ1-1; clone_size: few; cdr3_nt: TGTGCCAGCAGCCAAAGAGGCCAGAACACTGAAGCTTTCTTT; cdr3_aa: CASSQRGQNTEAFF
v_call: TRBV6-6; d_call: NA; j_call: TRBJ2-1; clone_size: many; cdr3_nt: TGTGCCAGCAATGGCCAGGGAGTGGAGGGTGAGCAGTTCTTC; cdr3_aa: CASNGQGVEGEQFF
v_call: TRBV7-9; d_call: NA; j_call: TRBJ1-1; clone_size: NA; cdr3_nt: TGTGCCAGCAGCTTACGGAGGGGTGAAGCTTTCTTT; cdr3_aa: CASSLRRGEAFF
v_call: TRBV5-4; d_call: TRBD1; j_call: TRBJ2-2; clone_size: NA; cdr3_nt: TGTGCCAGCAGTTTTGCGGCCGGGACAGGACCGAACACCGGGGAGCTGTTTTTT; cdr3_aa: CASSFAAGTGPNTGELFF
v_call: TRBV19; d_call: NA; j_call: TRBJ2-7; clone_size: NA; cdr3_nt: TGTGCCAGTAGTATATGGGGGAACCACAAGGAGCAGTACTTC; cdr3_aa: CASSIWGNHKEQYF
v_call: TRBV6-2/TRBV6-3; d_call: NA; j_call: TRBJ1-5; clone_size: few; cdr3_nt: TGTGCCAGCAGGGTGACTGTGAATAGCAATCAGCCCCAGCATTTT; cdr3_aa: CASRVTVNSNQPQHF
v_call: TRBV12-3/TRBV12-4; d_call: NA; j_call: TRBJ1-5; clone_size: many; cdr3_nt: TGTGCCAGCAGTTTGTTGGTGGATGGTCCCCAGCATTTT; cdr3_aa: CASSLLVDGPQHF
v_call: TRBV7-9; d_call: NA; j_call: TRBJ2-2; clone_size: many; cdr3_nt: TGTGCCAGCAGGGAGGCAGCGAACACCGGGGAGCTGTTTTTT; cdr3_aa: CASREAANTGELFF
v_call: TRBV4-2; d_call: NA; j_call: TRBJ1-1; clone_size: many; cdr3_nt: TGTGCCAGCAGCCAAGACCCACATGGGACTGAAGCTTTCTTT; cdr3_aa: CASSQDPHGTEAFF
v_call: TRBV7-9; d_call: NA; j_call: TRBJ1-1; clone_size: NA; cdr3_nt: TGTGCCAGCTCGCCCAGTCCGGGGGCGACAACTGAAGCTTTCTTT; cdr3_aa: CASSPSPGATTEAFF
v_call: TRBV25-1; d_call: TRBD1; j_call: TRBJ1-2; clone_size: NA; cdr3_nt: TGTGCCAGCTCACTCGGACAGGGGCCCCTTAACTATGGCTACACCTTC; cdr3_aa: CASSLGQGPLNYGYTF
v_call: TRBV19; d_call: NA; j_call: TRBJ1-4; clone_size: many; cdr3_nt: TGTGCCAGTACCGCCGGCTGGGGAAAACTGTTTTTT; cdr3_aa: CASTAGWGKLFF
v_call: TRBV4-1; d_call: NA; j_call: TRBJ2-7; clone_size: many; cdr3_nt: TGCGCCAGCAGCCAAGCCGGGGCTAGCAGCGAGCAGTACTTC; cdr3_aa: CASSQAGASSEQYF
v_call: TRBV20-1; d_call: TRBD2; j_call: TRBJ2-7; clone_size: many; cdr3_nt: TGCAGTGCTAGTAGTCCCCTAGCGGGTACCTACGAGCAGTACTTC; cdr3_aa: CSASSPLAGTYEQYF